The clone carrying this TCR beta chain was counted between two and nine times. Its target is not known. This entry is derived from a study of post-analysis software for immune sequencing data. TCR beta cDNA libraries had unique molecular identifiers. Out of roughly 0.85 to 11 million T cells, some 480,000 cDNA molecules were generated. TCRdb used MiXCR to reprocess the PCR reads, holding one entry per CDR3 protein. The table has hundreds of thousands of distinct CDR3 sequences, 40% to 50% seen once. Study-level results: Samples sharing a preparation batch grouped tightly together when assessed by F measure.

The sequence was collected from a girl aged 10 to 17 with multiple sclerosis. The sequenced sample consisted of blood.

CDR3 coding DNA: TGCAGTGCTGGGTCTTTAGCCACAGATACGCAGTATTTT. Its protein is CSAGSLATDTQYF. V gene TRBV20-1 combines with J gene TRBJ2-3; D call uncertain. The CDR3 is made up of 13 amino acids. Germline V CDR1 and CDR2: DFQATT, SNEGSKA (reference sequence). Trimming pared 5 bases from V and 2 bases from J, leaving 11 bases between.